This T cell receptor (beta chain) is drawn from a study of cytomegalovirus exposure and HLA in healthy donors. Comments on this clone: What it binds is not known.

Trimming left V 3 bases short and J 4 bases short, with 12 bases between. Germline CDR1 and CDR2: SGDLS and YYNGEE. This CDR3 is 14 amino acids long. Overall study findings and caveats: The CMV antigen specificity of a few CMV-associated chains was confirmed through in vitro analysis. In the 100 to 150 validation repertoires, under 95% of cluster scores exceeded 0, per a later analysis.

Clones were sequenced by immunoSEQ multiplex PCR, and TCRdb holds only the in-frame ones, with some missing. The sample includes about 200,000 clones, around 84% of them seen just once. This receptor was obtained from a woman in her 30s in good health and CMV-seropositive. Sequencing input: PBMCs. The chain employs TRBV9 and TRBJ2-3, with a weak D call TRBD1 (6 bases). This CDR3 reads CASSARGLSDTQYF. DNA for the CDR3: TGTGCCAGCAGCGCCAGGGGATTGTCAGATACGCAGTATTTT.